Listed here are 6 T cell receptor beta chains from one sample, sequenced in a study of blood T cell repertoires in COVID-19. Sequenced by immunoSEQ multiplex PCR; TCRdb stores in-frame clones only, minus some. The data show roughly 110,000 clones, under 95% seen once. What was sequenced was peripheral blood. The receptors were sampled from a woman in her thirties with acute or convalescent COVID-19.

This clone was seen only once. V and J are TRBV7-9 and TRBJ1-1; 7 bases map to TRBD1. This CDR3 spans 15 amino acids. Unmatched junction bases numbered 2, after V lost 1 base and J lost 0 bases. In germline, CDR1 is SEHNR, CDR2 FQNEAQ (reference sequence). The CDR3 DNA reads as TGTGCCAGCAGCTTAGTTACAGGGGTGAACACTGAAGCTTTCTTT. It encodes CASSLVTGVNTEAFF.

About this clone itself: The same CDR3 arises from other DNA sequences in this sample as well. V is TRBV5-1 and J is TRBJ1-1; D unclear. Per the germline V gene, CDR1 is SGHRS and CDR2 is YFSETQ. The CDR3 has 14 amino acids. Trimming removed 0 bases at V and 0 bases at J, with 6 bases between. The CDR3 DNA sequence: TGCGCCAGCAGCTTGGACAGCATGAACACTGAAGCTTTCTTT. Translated, it gives CASSLDSMNTEAFF.

This chain connects TRBV6-5 to TRBJ2-7; a possible D gene is TRBD1 (6 bases). The CDR3 has 13 residues. CDR1 is MNHEY, CDR2 SVGAGI, per germline. V was trimmed by 2 bases and J by 2 bases, leaving 7 bases between them. The CDR3 sequence: CASSYRDTYEQYF. CDR3 in DNA: TGTGCCAGCAGTTACAGGGACACCTACGAGCAGTACTTC.

This clone has only one observation. The J gene is TRBJ2-7, the V gene TRBV15, with 7 bases that match TRBD1. The V segment lost 3 bases and the J segment 2 bases; nucleotides outside the gene matches: 7. Per germline, CDR1 LNHNV and CDR2 YYDKDF (reference sequence). This CDR3 region has 15 residues. The CDR3 region is CATSRPRTGTYEQYF. Written as DNA, the CDR3 is TGTGCCACCAGCAGGCCTCGGACAGGCACCTACGAGCAGTACTTC. Variable domain in full (rest from reference TRBV15 and TRBJ2-7): DAMVIQNPRYQVTQFGKPVTLSCSQTLNHNVMYWYQQKSSQAPKLLFHYYDKDFNNEADTPDNFQSRRPNTSFCFLDIRSPGLGDTAMYLCATSRPRTGTYEQYFGPGTRLTVT.

The gene calls are TRBV6-6 and TRBJ2-1; 10 nucleotides align to TRBD2. Germline V CDR1 and CDR2: MNHNY, SVGAGI (reference sequence). This CDR3 has 14 residues. The V and J ends lost 4 bases and 8 bases, in that order; junction bases with no gene match: 5. The CDR3 reads CASSFEREGDEQFF. For the CDR3, the DNA is TGTGCCAGCAGTTTCGAGCGGGAGGGCGATGAGCAGTTCTTC.

The chain uses TRBV19 and TRBJ2-5; 8 bases agree with TRBD1. Germline loops: CDR1 LNHDA, CDR2 SQIVND (reference sequence). The CDR3 consists of 14 residues. Trimming at V came to 2 bases and at J to 5 bases, leaving 4 bases not matched to a gene. CDR3 in DNA: TGTGCCAGTAGTATAACAGGGGGAGCGGAGACCCAGTACTTC. This gives the protein CASSITGGAETQYF.